This T cell receptor beta chain was sequenced in a study of T cell repertoires in cytomegalovirus infection. For the study at large: Both recently identified HLA-C-restricted and well-studied HLA-B-restricted CMV epitopes were used in the study. Public TCR beta signatures indicated both CMV infection and matching HLA type.

To note about this clonotype: The antigen is not known.

Regarding the study as a whole: CMV-specific HLA-C-restricted TCR beta clonotypes dominated the ex vivo response. Based on cumulative public TCR beta family frequency, carriers of CMV plus the relevant HLA were identified.

TCRdb redid the calling of the reads with MiXCR, one entry per CDR3 protein. The sample carries under 850,000 distinct CDR3 sequences, approximately 33% recorded once. Germline CDR1 SGHRS, CDR2 YFSETQ. V dropped 4 bases and J dropped 5; count of bases not matched to a gene: 6. The CDR3 is 14 residues long. Material: cultured PBMCs, obtained from culture after CMV antigen stimulation. The chain links TRBV5-1 to TRBJ2-1, with 7 bases matching TRBD2. The sequence derives from a human donor in good health (CMV status not recorded). Some clones in this sample may be carry-over from other donors' samples. CDR3 DNA: TGCGCCAGCAGCGCGGGAGCTTTTGACAATGAGCAGTTCTTC. The encoded protein is CASSAGAFDNEQFF.